What follows describes a single TCR beta chain. The record originates from a study of breast tumors, draining lymph nodes, adjacent tissues. CDR1 is WNHNN and CDR2 is SYGVQD in the germline V gene (reference sequence). The CDR3 is 15 amino acids. J lost 5 bases, V lost 6 bases, and 9 bases had no gene match. TCRdb reprocessed the multiplex PCR reads with MiXCR, giving one entry per CDR3 protein. The sample yields about 140,000 distinct CDR3 sequences, approximately 30% seen once. Breast cancer patients provided tissue from their axillary draining lymph nodes. This TCR came from a female donor with breast cancer. Some clones in this sample may be carry-over from other donors' samples. The chain combines TRBV10-1 with TRBJ2-5; TRBD2 matches 10 bases. Material: axillary lymph node tissue. The CDR3 DNA reads TGCGCCAGCAGGAGCGGGGGGGGCCATGGGGAGACCCAGTACTTC. Its translation: CASRSGGGHGETQYF.